This TCR beta chain was sequenced for a study of T cell responses to AZD1222 COVID-19 vaccine. The CDR3 contains 12 residues. Germline CDR1 reads MNHEY; CDR2 reads SVGAGI. V was shortened by 3 bases and J by 4 bases, with 6 bases between the two germline ends. This table comes from immunoSEQ multiplex PCR, and its TCRdb copy is limited to in-frame clones, with some not included. This table has roughly 89,000 clones, over 75% appearing once. This TCR was sampled from an adult in good health. Sequences were derived from peripheral blood, sampled on day 0 of MenACWY control vaccination. V usage is TRBV6-5 and J usage is TRBJ1-1; no definite D call. Written as DNA, the CDR3 is TGTGCCAGCAGTTATGGTGGCACTGAAGCTTTCTTT. Its protein product is CASSYGGTEAFF.